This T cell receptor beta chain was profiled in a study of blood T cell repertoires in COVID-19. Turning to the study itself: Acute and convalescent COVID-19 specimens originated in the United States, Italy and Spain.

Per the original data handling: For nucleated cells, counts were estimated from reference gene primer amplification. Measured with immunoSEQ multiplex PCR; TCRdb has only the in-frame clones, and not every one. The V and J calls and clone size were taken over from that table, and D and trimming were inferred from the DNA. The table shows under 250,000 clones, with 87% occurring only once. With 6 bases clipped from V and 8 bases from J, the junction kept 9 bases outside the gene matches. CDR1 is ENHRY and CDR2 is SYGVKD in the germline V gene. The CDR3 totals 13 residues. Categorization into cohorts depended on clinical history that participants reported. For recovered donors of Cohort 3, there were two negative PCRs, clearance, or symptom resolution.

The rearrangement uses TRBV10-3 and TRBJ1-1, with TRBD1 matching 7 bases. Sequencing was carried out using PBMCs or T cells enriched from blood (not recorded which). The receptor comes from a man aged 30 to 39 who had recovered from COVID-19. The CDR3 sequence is CAIRVQGIEEAFF. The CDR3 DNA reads TGTGCCATCAGGGTACAGGGGATTGAAGAAGCTTTCTTT.